Sequencing of this TCR beta chain was carried out in a study of T cell responses to AZD1222 COVID-19 vaccine (dated by TCRdb to the early 2020s). Background for the entire study: AZD1222 recipients whose second dose came at about 4 weeks and those whose second dose came at about 12 weeks were combined into one group, since spike-specific TCR depth and breadth did not differ between the two schedules. A total of about 250 trial participants underwent TCR sequencing, of whom 200 to 220 had received two doses of AZD1222 and about 25 had received two doses of the MenACWY control vaccine. Trial participants were enrolled into age subgroups of 18-55, 56-69 and 70-plus years, which contained approximately 150, 28 and 58 TCR-sequenced participants, respectively.

Here is what the overall study found, with its caveats: In the small 56-69-year group, the increase in depth fell short of significance, most likely because of low power. Participants were mostly white British, with more females than males. The authors suggested clonal diversity may have been underestimated. Vaccine-associated CD4 TCRs spanned the whole spike protein, with dominant responses in regions 160-218 and 743-854. Conclusions about previously exposed vaccinees are limited because only six or seven AZD1222 recipients were SARS-CoV-2 seropositive at baseline. Epitopes outside the regions mutated in the B.1.351 and B.1.1.7 variants were reportedly recognized by nearly half of the unique spike-specific TCRs. Because no samples from the day 14 peak response were available, repertoires could be characterized only after the peak T cell response. After two AZD1222 doses, spike-specific TCR breadth and depth were significantly higher than at day 0 and than in MenACWY recipients.

This specimen's time point label, per the study, means: baseline before first vaccination. Vaccinee samples came from UK trials COV001 and COV002, including a single-blind randomized controlled phase 2/3 trial of AZD1222 (ChAdOx1 nCoV-19) in healthy adults. For TCRbeta chain sequencing, PBMC samples were collected from trial participants at day 0 and at day 28 after the second dose. The CDR3 regions of human TCRbeta chains were subjected to immunosequencing. The published analysis was carried out like this. Repertoire TCRs were checked for matches against a reference library of SARS-CoV-2-specific TCRs that had been generated using the MIRA antigen-specificity platform. Breadth was defined as the fraction of unique TCRs that were SARS-CoV-2-associated. Depth was defined as the fraction of total T cells that were SARS-CoV-2-associated. Using the MIRA data, each spike-specific TCR was assigned both to the spike region to which the TCR was reactive and to a CD4 or CD8 class. Log10-transformed breadth and depth values were compared by one-way ANOVA with Sidak's multiple comparisons tests. TCRdb's version of the immuneACCESS table is confined to in-frame rearrangements and falls short of the full clone set. An unresolved V gene accounts for under half of the shortfall where checked; the remainder is of unknown origin. For V, J and clone size, that table is used; D and trimming come from the DNA. The sample includes 85,000 to 90,000 clones, with more than 75% observed a single time. The biggest ten clones account for 3% of the sample.

On this clone: This receptor's antigen is unknown. No base qualities exist here, and no much larger clone lies one base off it.

Counted from cysteine to phenylalanine, this CDR3 has 16 amino acids. CDR3 DNA is the only sequence kept; it has 48 bases, read in frame from the first base. From V the trimming removes 0 bases and from J it removes 7 bases, while the gene matches leave 11 bases of the junction unaccounted for. Based on the germline V gene, the CDR1 and CDR2 sequences are MGHRA and YSYEKL. Material: peripheral blood, obtained on day 0 of AZD1222 vaccination. The TCR comes from an adult in good health. This chain is built from TRBV4-1 and TRBJ1-2, with 7 bases matching TRBD1. The bases are TGCGCCAGCAGCCAAGACCCTCGACAGGGATTGGGTGGCTACACCTTC. Translation gives CASSQDPRQGLGGYTF.